This entry is about one T cell receptor (beta chain). What it binds is unknown. Specified time point: patch test 2, 6 weeks after DPC sensitization. The treatment is: therapeutic diphenylcyclopropenone sensitization with weekly scalp DPC. This sample was taken from a study of human T cells and chemical hapten exposure. Background on the study: 0.01% DPC was applied to the upper back in patch tests, which were read at 6 days. A mostly female patient group had alopecia areata, totalis or universalis. The study traced per-sample TCR yield variation mainly to small differences in pooled library volumes. Findings and caveats of the study: The study found that DPC sensitization did not change TCRs above 1 in 1000 frequency.

V lost 5 bases and J lost 4; bases outside the gene matches: 2. This CDR3 has 13 residues. The germline V gene encodes CDR1 SGHVS and CDR2 FQNEAQ. TCRdb reanalysed the RACE reads using MiXCR and keeps one entry per CDR3 protein. The data hold tens of thousands of distinct CDR3 sequences, with 10% observed a single time. The V and J genes are TRBV7-8 and TRBJ1-5, with 7 nucleotides matching TRBD1. The material sequenced was whole blood, taken in connection with sensitization to the hapten diphenylcyclopropenone (DPC). This TCR came from a woman between 45 and 65 years old with alopecia areata. Some clones in this sample may be carry-over from other donors' samples. CDR3: CASSGTENQPQHF. CDR3 DNA: TGTGCCAGCAGCGGGACAGAAAATCAGCCCCAGCATTTT.